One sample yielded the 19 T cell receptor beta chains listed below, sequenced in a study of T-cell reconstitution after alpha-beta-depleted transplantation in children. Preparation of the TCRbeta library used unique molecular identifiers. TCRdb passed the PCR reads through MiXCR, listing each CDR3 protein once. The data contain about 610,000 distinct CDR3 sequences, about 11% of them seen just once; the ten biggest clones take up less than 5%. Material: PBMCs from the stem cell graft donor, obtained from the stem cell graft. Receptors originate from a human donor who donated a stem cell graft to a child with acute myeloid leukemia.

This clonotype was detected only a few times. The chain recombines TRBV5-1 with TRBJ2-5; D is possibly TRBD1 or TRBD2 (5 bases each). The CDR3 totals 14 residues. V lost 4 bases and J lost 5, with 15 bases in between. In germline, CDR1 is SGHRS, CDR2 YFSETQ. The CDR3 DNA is TGCGCCAGCAGCGCCGAGGGGCGTAAGGAGACCCAGTACTTC. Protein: CASSAEGRKETQYF.

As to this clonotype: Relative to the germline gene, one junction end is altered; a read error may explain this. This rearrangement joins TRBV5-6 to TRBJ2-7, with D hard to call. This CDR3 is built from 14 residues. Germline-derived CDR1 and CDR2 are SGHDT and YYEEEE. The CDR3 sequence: CASIPPDAFVKENF. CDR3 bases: TGTGCCAGCATTCCCCCGGACGCCTTCGTTAAAGAGAACTTC.

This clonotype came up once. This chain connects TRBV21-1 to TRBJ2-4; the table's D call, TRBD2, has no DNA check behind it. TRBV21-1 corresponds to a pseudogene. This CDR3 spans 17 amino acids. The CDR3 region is CASSKGEAALAKNIQYF. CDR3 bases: TGTGCCAGCAGCAAAGGGGAGGCAGCTTTAGCCAAAAACATTCAGTACTTC.

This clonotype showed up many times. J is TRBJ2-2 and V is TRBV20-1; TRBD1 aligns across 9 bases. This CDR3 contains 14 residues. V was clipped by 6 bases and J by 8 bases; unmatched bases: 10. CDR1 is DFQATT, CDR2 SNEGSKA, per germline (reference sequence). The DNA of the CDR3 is TGCAGTGCCCCGCAGACAGGGGGAGTTGGGGAGCTGTTTTTT. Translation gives CSAPQTGGVGELFF.

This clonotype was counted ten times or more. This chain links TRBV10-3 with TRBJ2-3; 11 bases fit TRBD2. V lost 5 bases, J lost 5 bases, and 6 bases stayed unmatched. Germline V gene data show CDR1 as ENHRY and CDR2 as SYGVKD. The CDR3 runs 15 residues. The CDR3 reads CAISTLAGGGDTQYF. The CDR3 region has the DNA TGTGCCATCAGTACTCTAGCGGGAGGTGGAGATACGCAGTATTTT.

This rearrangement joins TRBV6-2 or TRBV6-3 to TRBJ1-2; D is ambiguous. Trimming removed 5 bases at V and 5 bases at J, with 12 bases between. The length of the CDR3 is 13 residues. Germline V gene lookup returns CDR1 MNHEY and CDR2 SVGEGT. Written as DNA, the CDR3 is TGTGCCAGCAGTATTCGGACTCTTTATGGCTACACCTTC. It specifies CASSIRTLYGYTF.

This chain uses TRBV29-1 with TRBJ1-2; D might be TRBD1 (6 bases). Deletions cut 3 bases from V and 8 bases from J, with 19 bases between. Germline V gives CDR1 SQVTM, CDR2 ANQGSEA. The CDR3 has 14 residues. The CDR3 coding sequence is TGCAGCGTTGATAGACAGGCCTCGAGTGGGGGCTACACCTTC. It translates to CSVDRQASSGGYTF.

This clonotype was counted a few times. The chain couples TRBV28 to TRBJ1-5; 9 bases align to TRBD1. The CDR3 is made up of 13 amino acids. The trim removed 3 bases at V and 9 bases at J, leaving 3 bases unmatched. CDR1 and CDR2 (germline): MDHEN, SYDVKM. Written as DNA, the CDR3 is TGTGCCAGCAGTTTCGACAGGGGGGGGCCCCAGCATTTT. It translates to CASSFDRGGPQHF.

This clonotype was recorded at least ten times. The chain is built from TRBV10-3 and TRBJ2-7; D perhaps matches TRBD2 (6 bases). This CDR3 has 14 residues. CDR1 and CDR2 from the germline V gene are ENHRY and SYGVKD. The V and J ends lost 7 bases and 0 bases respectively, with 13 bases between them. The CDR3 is CAIKTGLNSYEQYF. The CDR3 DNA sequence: TGTGCCATCAAAACGGGACTCAACTCCTACGAGCAGTACTTC.

The DNA of the CDR3 is TGTGCCAGCAGTTCCCCTCTCGCGGGTCACACGGAGACCCAGTACTTC. Its protein product is CASSSPLAGHTETQYF. The chain uses TRBV27 and TRBJ2-5, with a possible D match to TRBD2 (5 bases). V was cut by 4 bases and J by 5 bases, with 20 bases left in between. Germline CDR1 MNHEY, CDR2 SMNVEV (reference sequence). The CDR3 is 16 residues long.

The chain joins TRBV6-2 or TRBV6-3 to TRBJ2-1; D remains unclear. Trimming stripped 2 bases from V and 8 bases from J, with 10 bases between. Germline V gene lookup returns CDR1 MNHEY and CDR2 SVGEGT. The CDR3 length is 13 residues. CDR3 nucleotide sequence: TGTGCCAGCAGTTACCTGGGGATATATGAGCAGTTCTTC. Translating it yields CASSYLGIYEQFF.

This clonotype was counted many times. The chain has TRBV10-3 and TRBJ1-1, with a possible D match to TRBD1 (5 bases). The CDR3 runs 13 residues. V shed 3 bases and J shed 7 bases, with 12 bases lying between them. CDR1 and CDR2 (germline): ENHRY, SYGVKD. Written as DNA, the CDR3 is TGTGCCATCAGTGATTCGGGGGTGAATGAAGCTTTCTTT. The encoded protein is CAISDSGVNEAFF.

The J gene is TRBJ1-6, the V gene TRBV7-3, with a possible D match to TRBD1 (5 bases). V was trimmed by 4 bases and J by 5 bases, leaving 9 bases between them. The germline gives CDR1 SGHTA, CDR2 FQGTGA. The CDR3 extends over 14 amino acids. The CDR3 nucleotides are TGTGCCAGCAGCTGGGGGAACAATAATTCACCCCTCCACTTT. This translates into CASSWGNNNSPLHF. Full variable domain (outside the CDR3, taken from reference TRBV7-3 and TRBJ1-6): GAGVSQTPSNKVTEKGKYVELRCDPISGHTALYWYRQSLGQGPEFLIYFQGTGAADDSGLPNDRFFAVRPEGSVSTLKIQRTERGDSAVYLCASSWGNNNSPLHFGNGTRLTVT.

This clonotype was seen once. CDR3 amino acids: CASSYFRLPGQGRENQPQHF. The CDR3 DNA follows: TGTGCCAGCAGTTACTTTCGGCTTCCGGGACAGGGTAGGGAGAATCAGCCCCAGCATTTT. V is TRBV6-2 or TRBV6-3 and J is TRBJ1-5; the match to TRBD1 covers 9 bases. The CDR3 is made up of 20 amino acids. Germline CDR1 MNHEY, CDR2 SVGEGT. With 1 base clipped from V and 4 bases from J, the junction kept 17 bases outside the gene matches.

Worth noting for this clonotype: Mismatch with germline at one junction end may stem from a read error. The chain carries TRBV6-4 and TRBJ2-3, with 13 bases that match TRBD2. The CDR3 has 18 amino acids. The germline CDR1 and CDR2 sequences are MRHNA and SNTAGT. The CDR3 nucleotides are TGTACCAGCAGCTCCGGGACTAGCGGGACCGCTAGCACAGATACGCAGTATTTT. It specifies CTSSSGTSGTASTDTQYF.

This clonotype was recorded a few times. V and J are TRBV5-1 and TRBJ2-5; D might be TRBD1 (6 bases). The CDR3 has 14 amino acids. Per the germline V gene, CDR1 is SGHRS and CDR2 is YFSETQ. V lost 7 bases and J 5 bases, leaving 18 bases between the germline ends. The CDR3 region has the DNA TGCGCCAGCCAGAGGCAGGGGACCCCGGAGACCCAGTACTTC. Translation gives CASQRQGTPETQYF.

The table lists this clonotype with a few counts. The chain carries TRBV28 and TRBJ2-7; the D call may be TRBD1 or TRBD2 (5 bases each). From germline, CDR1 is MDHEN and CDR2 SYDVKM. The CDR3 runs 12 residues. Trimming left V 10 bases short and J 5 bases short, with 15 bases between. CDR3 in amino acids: CAIRAIGDEQYF. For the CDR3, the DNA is TGTGCCATCAGGGCCATCGGGGACGAGCAGTACTTC.

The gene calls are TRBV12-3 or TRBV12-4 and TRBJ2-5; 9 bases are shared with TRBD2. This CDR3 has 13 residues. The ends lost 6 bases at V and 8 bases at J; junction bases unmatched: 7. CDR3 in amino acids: CASSIGTSNTQYF. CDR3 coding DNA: TGTGCCAGCAGCATCGGGACTAGCAACACCCAGTACTTC.

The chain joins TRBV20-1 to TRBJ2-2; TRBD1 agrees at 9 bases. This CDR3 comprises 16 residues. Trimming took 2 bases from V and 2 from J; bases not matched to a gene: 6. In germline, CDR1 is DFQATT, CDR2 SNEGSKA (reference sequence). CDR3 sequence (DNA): TGCAGTGCTAGACCATCGGGACAGGGAAACACCGGGGAGCTGTTTTTT. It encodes CSARPSGQGNTGELFF.